This is a list of T cell receptor beta chains from one sample in a study of T cell repertoires in cytomegalovirus infection. From the reads, TCRdb called clonotypes with MiXCR, one entry per CDR3 protein. The data show a few hundred thousand distinct CDR3 sequences, around a tenth seen once. Sequenced material: PBMCs. Receptor source: a human donor in good health (CMV status not recorded). Some clones in this sample may be carry-over from other donors' samples. CDR3s include the opening cysteine and the closing phenylalanine or tryptophan. D genes are given only for firm matches. For some rows the clone size is stated as once, few or many, or as a class when expanded; others skip it.

D: -; J: TRBJ2-7; size: many; V: TRBV7-9; DNA: TGTGCCAGCAGCCCTACTCAGGGGGGGCCAAGCTCCTACGAGCAGTACTTC; CDR3: CASSPTQGGPSSYEQYF
D: TRBD1; J: TRBJ1-5; size: -; V: TRBV9; DNA: TGTGCCAGCAGCATGGGACAGGCGCCACGGGAGCCCCAGCATTTT; CDR3: CASSMGQAPREPQHF
D: -; J: TRBJ2-1; size: few; V: TRBV11-3; DNA: TGTGCCAGCAGTAGGGGCAGTAGCTCCTACAATGAGCAGTTCTTC; CDR3: CASSRGSSSYNEQFF
D: -; J: TRBJ2-1; size: -; V: TRBV12-5; DNA: TGTGCTAGTGGGGTTCAGGGGAACAATGAGCAGTTCTTC; CDR3: CASGVQGNNEQFF
D: TRBD2; J: TRBJ2-1; size: many; V: TRBV7-2; DNA: TGTGCCAGCAGCCCACGGACTAGCGGGGGGATGGGGCAGTTCTTC; CDR3: CASSPRTSGGMGQFF
D: -; J: TRBJ1-5; size: many; V: TRBV7-8; DNA: TGTGCCAGCAGCTCCCAGCGGGTTGTGAGCAATCAGCCCCAGCATTTT; CDR3: CASSSQRVVSNQPQHF
D: TRBD2; J: TRBJ2-3; size: many; V: TRBV7-6; DNA: TGTGCCAGCAGCTTGACCCCCAGCGGGAGGTCAGATACGCAGTATTTT; CDR3: CASSLTPSGRSDTQYF
D: TRBD1; J: TRBJ1-5; size: few; V: TRBV20-1; DNA: TGCAGTGCTAGACTCTCTCTTACCGGGACAGGGGGGAATAGCAATCAGCCCCAGCATTTT; CDR3: CSARLSLTGTGGNSNQPQHF
D: -; J: TRBJ2-3; size: few; V: TRBV20-1; DNA: TGCAGTGCTATCATGCCGGGACAAGGCACAGATACGCAGTATTTT; CDR3: CSAIMPGQGTDTQYF
D: -; J: TRBJ1-5; size: -; V: TRBV2; DNA: TGTGCCAGCAGTGAAAGGGTTGGCAATCAGCCCCAGCATTTT; CDR3: CASSERVGNQPQHF
D: TRBD2; J: TRBJ2-7; size: few; V: TRBV7-2; DNA: TGTGCCAGCAGACTTGCTAGCGGGGGACCTTACGAGCAGTACTTC; CDR3: CASRLASGGPYEQYF
D: TRBD2; J: TRBJ2-2; size: many; V: TRBV7-2; DNA: TGTGCCAGCAGCCTGGGACTAGCGGGAGCCGGGGAGCTGTTTTTT; CDR3: CASSLGLAGAGELFF
D: -; J: TRBJ2-5; size: -; V: TRBV20-1; DNA: TGCAGTGCTAGGACAGGTGGAGGGCCAGAGACCCAGTACTTC; CDR3: CSARTGGGPETQYF
D: -; J: TRBJ2-3; size: few; V: TRBV6-2/TRBV6-3; DNA: TGTGCCAGCAGTTACTCGGGGAAGAGGCCGATGAGGACAGATACGCAGTATTTT; CDR3: CASSYSGKRPMRTDTQYF
D: -; J: TRBJ2-1; size: few; V: TRBV6-5; DNA: TGTGCCAGCAGTTACTCCTACTTGTCCCCAGTGAATGAGCAGTTCTTC; CDR3: CASSYSYLSPVNEQFF
D: -; J: TRBJ1-1; size: few; V: TRBV12-3/TRBV12-4; DNA: TGTGCCAGCAGTTACGGAAATTTGGGCACTGAAGCTTTCTTT; CDR3: CASSYGNLGTEAFF
D: -; J: TRBJ2-1; size: many; V: TRBV7-2; DNA: TGTGCCAGCAGCTTAGAGATAGCGTCTTGGAATGAGCAGTTCTTC; CDR3: CASSLEIASWNEQFF
D: TRBD1; J: TRBJ2-2; size: few; V: TRBV6-6; DNA: TGTGCCAGCAGGCGGGACAGGGGGGGCACCGGGGAGCTGTTTTTT; CDR3: CASRRDRGGTGELFF
D: TRBD1; J: TRBJ1-1; size: -; V: TRBV14; DNA: TGTGCCAGCGGACAGGGGGTGGGGACTGAAGCTTTCTTT; CDR3: CASGQGVGTEAFF
D: TRBD1; J: TRBJ1-4; size: many; V: TRBV7-2; DNA: TGTGCCAGCAGCGTCCGGACAGGTTTTAATGAAAAACTGTTTTTT; CDR3: CASSVRTGFNEKLFF
D: -; J: TRBJ2-3; size: few; V: TRBV7-2; DNA: TGTGCCAGCAGCTTGATGGATCCAGATACGCAGTATTTT; CDR3: CASSLMDPDTQYF
D: -; J: TRBJ1-6; size: few; V: TRBV7-9; DNA: TGTGCCAGCAAACAGGGCGACTTTAATTCACCCCTCCACTTT; CDR3: CASKQGDFNSPLHF
D: -; J: TRBJ2-5; size: few; V: TRBV6-6; DNA: TGTGCCAGCAGTTACTCGTCCCCGAGAGAGACCCAGTACTTC; CDR3: CASSYSSPRETQYF
D: -; J: TRBJ2-3; size: -; V: TRBV7-9; DNA: TGTGCCAGCATAAATTTGGGCACAGATATGCAGTATTTT; CDR3: CASINLGTDMQYF
D: TRBD2; J: TRBJ2-2; size: many; V: TRBV5-5; DNA: TGTGCCAGCAGCTTGGGGACTAGCGGGGGGACCTACCCGAACACCGGGGAGCTGTTTTTT; CDR3: CASSLGTSGGTYPNTGELFF
D: -; J: TRBJ2-7; size: few; V: TRBV4-2; DNA: TGTGCCAGCAGCCAAGATGCAGGGGGGGCGGAAGAGCAGTACTTC; CDR3: CASSQDAGGAEEQYF
D: -; J: TRBJ2-1; size: many; V: TRBV4-1; DNA: TGCGCCAGCAGTCCGCCCGGGACCCTTGATGATGAGCAGTTCTTC; CDR3: CASSPPGTLDDEQFF
D: TRBD2; J: TRBJ2-1; size: many; V: TRBV12-3/TRBV12-4; DNA: TGTGCCAGCACCCCGACTAGCGGGACCCCCAATGAGCAGTTCTTC; CDR3: CASTPTSGTPNEQFF
D: -; J: TRBJ2-3; size: many; V: TRBV7-4; DNA: TGTGCCAGCAGCCGAGACTCAGATACGCAGTATTTT; CDR3: CASSRDSDTQYF
D: -; J: TRBJ2-7; size: -; V: TRBV6-1; DNA: TGTGCCAGCAGTGTAATTCACTACGAGCAGTACTTC; CDR3: CASSVIHYEQYF
D: TRBD2; J: TRBJ2-1; size: many; V: TRBV7-6; DNA: TGTGCCAGCAGCTTAGGCTCGCGGGGGGACCACAATGAGCAGTTCTTC; CDR3: CASSLGSRGDHNEQFF
D: TRBD2; J: TRBJ2-1; size: -; V: TRBV7-3; DNA: TGTGCCAGCAGCTTAAGGCCTAGCGGGGACAGCTCCTACAATGAGCAGTTCTTC; CDR3: CASSLRPSGDSSYNEQFF
D: TRBD2; J: TRBJ2-1; size: few; V: TRBV7-2; DNA: TGTGCCAGCAGCTTTCCATTCGGCAGGGGACTAGCGGGAGGGCCGCGTGAGCAGTTCTTC; CDR3: CASSFPFGRGLAGGPREQFF
D: TRBD2; J: TRBJ2-1; size: few; V: TRBV5-1; DNA: TGCGCCAGCAGCTTGACTAGCGGGGCGGTCTCCTACAATGAGCAGTTCTTC; CDR3: CASSLTSGAVSYNEQFF
D: TRBD1; J: TRBJ1-2; size: few; V: TRBV5-6; DNA: TGTGCCAGCAGTTACCGGGACAGTCTCTATGGCTACACCTTC; CDR3: CASSYRDSLYGYTF
D: TRBD2; J: TRBJ2-1; size: -; V: TRBV7-2; DNA: TGTGCCAGCAGCCGGATAGCGGGGACCTCCTACAATGAGCAGTTCTTC; CDR3: CASSRIAGTSYNEQFF
D: TRBD1; J: TRBJ2-1; size: -; V: TRBV19; DNA: TGTGCCAGTACCGCGGACAGGGGATACAATGAGCAGTTCTTC; CDR3: CASTADRGYNEQFF
D: TRBD1; J: TRBJ1-1; size: -; V: TRBV12-3/TRBV12-4; DNA: TGTGCCAGCAGCGGTTCTGGACAGGGTATCACTGAAGCTTTCTTT; CDR3: CASSGSGQGITEAFF
D: -; J: TRBJ1-5; size: few; V: TRBV12-3/TRBV12-4; DNA: TGTGCCAGCAGTCCAGCGGGGGGGAATCAGCCCCAGCATTTT; CDR3: CASSPAGGNQPQHF
D: -; J: TRBJ1-1; size: many; V: TRBV28; DNA: TGTGCCAGCAGTTTAGCTGGACCCCGGGACAACACTGAAGCTTTCTTT; CDR3: CASSLAGPRDNTEAFF
D: -; J: TRBJ2-7; size: -; V: TRBV7-9; DNA: TGTGCCAGCAGCGCGCGAGGGAAGGACCCCTACGAGCAGTACTTC; CDR3: CASSARGKDPYEQYF
D: -; J: TRBJ2-1; size: few; V: TRBV7-8; DNA: TGTGCCAGCAGCTCCACAGCCCTACCTAACAATGAGCAGTTCTTC; CDR3: CASSSTALPNNEQFF